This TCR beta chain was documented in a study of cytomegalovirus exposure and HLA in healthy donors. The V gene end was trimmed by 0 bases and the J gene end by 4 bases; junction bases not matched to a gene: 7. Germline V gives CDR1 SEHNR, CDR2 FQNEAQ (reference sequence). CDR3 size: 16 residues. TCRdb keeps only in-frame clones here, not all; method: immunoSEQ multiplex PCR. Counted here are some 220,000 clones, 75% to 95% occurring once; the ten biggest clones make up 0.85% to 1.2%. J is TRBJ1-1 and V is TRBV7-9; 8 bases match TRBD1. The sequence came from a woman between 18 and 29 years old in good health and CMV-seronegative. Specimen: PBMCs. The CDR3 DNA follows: TGTGCCAGCAGCTTAGCCCGACAGGGGAGTGGCACTGAAGCTTTCTTT. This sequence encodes CASSLARQGSGTEAFF.